Detailed here is one T cell receptor beta chain. Its specificity is unknown. The sample comes from a study of shared clonotypes between healthy human individuals. General study results and limits: Blood was the only sampled material, and tissue repertoires likely differ. Roughly 5% of naive CD4 clonotypes were common to a few donors.

Terminally differentiated effector memory CD45RA+ cells were left out of the naive CD8 fraction, which was CD45RO-negative and positively selected for CCR7. The CDR3 sequence is 16 residues long. Germline CDR1 reads SNHLY; CDR2 reads FYNNEI. V was pared by 7 bases and J by 4 bases, with 10 bases of the junction left unmatched. Replicate PCRs from sorted subsets contained roughly 200 ng DNA, which is 29,000 or so T cell genomes. Profiling relied on immunoSEQ multiplex PCR, and the TCRdb table lists in-frame clones only, not all of them. The sample contains 1.5 million to 2.5 million clones, about 94% of which appear only once.

This clonotype originated in a young man in good health. V is TRBV2 and J is TRBJ2-1; 10 bases agree with TRBD2. The source material was naive CD8+ T cells sorted from blood. Written as DNA, the CDR3 is TGTGCCAGCATCGAAGGACTAGCGGACATTTACAATGAGCAGTTCTTC. This codes for CASIEGLADIYNEQFF.